Each of the 7 T cell receptor beta chains below was sequenced from the same sample in a study of shared clonotypes between healthy human individuals (dated by TCRdb to 2020 to 2022). Libraries were constructed by the immunoSEQ multiplex PCR assay. The clones in this table, taken by TCRdb from immuneACCESS, are in-frame only. Not every clone is retained; where verified, under half of the shortfall comes from an unresolved V gene, and the cause of the rest is unknown. This sample has approximately 980,000 clones in its table, and 76% of those were observed once. The leading ten clones occupy approximately 1.5% of the sample. The specimen was memory CD4+ T cells sorted from blood. Per the publication, the cell subset or site label means: CD45RA-negative fraction. Receptors originate from a man younger than 35 in good health.

The chain carries TRBV5-1 and TRBJ2-3; TRBD1 matches 9 bases. The CDR3 contains 15 residues. Unmatched junction bases numbered 9, after V lost 4 bases and J lost 6 bases. Germline CDR1 reads SGHRS; CDR2 reads YFSETQ. This CDR3 reads CASSAGTGLWDTQYF. The CDR3 DNA is TGCGCCAGCAGCGCCGGGACAGGGCTATGGGATACGCAGTATTTT.

V is TRBV9 and J is TRBJ2-7, with TRBD2 matching over 9 bases. CDR3 length equals 16 residues. Per the germline V gene, CDR1 is SGDLS and CDR2 is YYNGEE. V lost 0 bases to trimming and J lost 2 bases; unmatched junction nucleotides: 6. CDR3 residues: CASSVESSGDTYEQYF. The CDR3 DNA reads TGTGCCAGCAGCGTAGAGTCTAGCGGGGATACCTACGAGCAGTACTTC.

This clone showed up just a few times. This sequence joins TRBV10-3 and TRBJ2-7, with D tentatively TRBD2 (6 bases). Between the trimmed V and J ends, which lost 0 bases and 1 base, there was a span of 10 bases. CDR1 and CDR2 from the germline V gene are ENHRY and SYGVKD. There are 15 residues in the CDR3. The CDR3 sequence is CAISESGGRSYEQYF. CDR3 coding DNA: TGTGCCATCAGTGAGTCAGGAGGGAGATCCTACGAGCAGTACTTC.

The chain has TRBV6-1 and TRBJ2-4; a possible D gene is TRBD1 (6 bases). The CDR3 extends over 14 amino acids. V lost 3 bases and J 11 bases, leaving 17 bases between the germline ends. CDR1 is MNHNS, CDR2 SASEGT, per germline. CDR3 region: CASSDSGTPTLQYF. CDR3 in DNA: TGTGCCAGCAGTGACTCCGGGACACCCACACTTCAGTACTTC.

The chain employs TRBV11-3 and TRBJ1-2; 9 nucleotides line up with TRBD1. J was trimmed by 0 bases and V by 3 bases; bases with no gene match: 5. CDR1 is SGHNT, CDR2 YENEEA, per germline. The CDR3 has 16 residues. As DNA, the CDR3 is TGTGCCAGCAGCTTCTTAACAGGGGGCGCTAACTATGGCTACACCTTC. This codes for CASSFLTGGANYGYTF.

The chain uses TRBV19 and TRBJ2-3; weak D call: TRBD2 (6 bases). The germline V gene has CDR1 LNHDA and CDR2 SQIVND (reference sequence). The CDR3 contains 14 residues. Trimming took off 8 bases at V and 7 bases at J, with 19 bases between the two ends. In nucleotides, the CDR3 is TGTGCCAGTTCAATCGGGGGAAAGGGATATACGCAGTATTTT. Translation gives CASSIGGKGYTQYF.

The chain carries TRBV28 and TRBJ2-3; 15 nucleotides line up with TRBD2. Germline assignment: CDR1 MDHEN and CDR2 SYDVKM. V was pared by 5 bases and J by 3 bases, with 6 bases of the junction left unmatched. The CDR3 runs to 17 residues. CDR3 bases: TGTGCCAGCAGTATGGGACTAGCGGGAGGTGGGACAGATACGCAGTATTTT. Translated: CASSMGLAGGGTDTQYF.